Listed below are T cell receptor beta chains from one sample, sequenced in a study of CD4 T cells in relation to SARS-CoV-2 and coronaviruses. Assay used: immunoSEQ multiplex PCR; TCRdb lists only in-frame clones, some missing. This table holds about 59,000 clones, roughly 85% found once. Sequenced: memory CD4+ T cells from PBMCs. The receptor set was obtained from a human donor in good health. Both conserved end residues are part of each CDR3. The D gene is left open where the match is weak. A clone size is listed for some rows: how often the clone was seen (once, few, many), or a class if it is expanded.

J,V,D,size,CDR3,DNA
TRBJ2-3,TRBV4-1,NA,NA,CASSQDAGLGIKSTDTQYF,TGCGCCAGCAGCCAAGATGCCGGATTAGGAATAAAGAGCACAGATACGCAGTATTTT
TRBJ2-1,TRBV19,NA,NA,CASTVQGSLQERHNEQFF,TGTGCCAGTACAGTGCAGGGTTCTCTGCAGGAGCGGCACAATGAGCAGTTCTTC
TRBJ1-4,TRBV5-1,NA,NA,CASSLPGLNEKLFF,TGCGCCAGCAGTTTACCGGGGCTTAATGAAAAACTGTTTTTT
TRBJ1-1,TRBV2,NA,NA,CASIKKEGPGEAFF,TGTGCCAGCATCAAAAAGGAGGGGCCGGGTGAAGCTTTCTTT
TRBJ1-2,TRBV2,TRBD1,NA,CASGTGTGVSGYTF,TGTGCCAGCGGAACCGGGACAGGGGTCTCTGGCTACACCTTC
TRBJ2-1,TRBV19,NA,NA,CASYNEQFF,TGCGCCTCCTACAATGAGCAGTTCTTC
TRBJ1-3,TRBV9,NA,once,CASSIRGLLSGNTIYF,TGTGCCAGCAGCATCCGCGGCCTCCTCTCTGGAAACACCATATATTTT
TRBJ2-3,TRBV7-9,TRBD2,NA,CASSPSGRADTQYF,TGTGCCAGCAGTCCCAGCGGGAGGGCAGATACGCAGTATTTT
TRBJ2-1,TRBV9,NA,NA,CASSVNRKDEQFF,TGTGCCAGCAGCGTGAACCGCAAGGATGAGCAGTTCTTC
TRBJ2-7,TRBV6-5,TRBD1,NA,CASSPGQGSFYEQYF,TGTGCCAGCAGTCCAGGACAGGGATCTTTTTACGAGCAGTACTTC
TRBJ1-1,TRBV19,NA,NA,CASSTRTAGDTEAFF,TGTGCCAGTAGTACCAGGACAGCCGGGGACACTGAAGCTTTCTTT
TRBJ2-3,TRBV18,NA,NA,CASSPLGNTDTQYF,TGTGCCAGCTCACCCCTAGGGAACACAGATACGCAGTATTTT
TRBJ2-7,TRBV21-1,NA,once,CASSKEGSGRALPYELYYEQYF,TGTGCCAGCAGCAAAGAGGGTAGCGGGAGGGCCCTTCCCTATGAACTATACTACGAGCAGTACTTC
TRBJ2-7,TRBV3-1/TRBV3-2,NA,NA,CASSQVSNEQYF,TGTGCCAGCAGCCAAGTAAGCAACGAGCAGTACTTC
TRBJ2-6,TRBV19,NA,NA,CASKGGAGSGANVLTF,TGTGCCAGTAAGGGCGGGGCTGGATCTGGGGCCAACGTCCTGACTTTC
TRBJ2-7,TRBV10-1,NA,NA,CASSDSREQYF,TGCGCCAGCAGTGACTCCAGGGAGCAGTACTTC
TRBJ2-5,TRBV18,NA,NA,CASSPSEQETQYF,TGTGCCAGCTCACCATCGGAGCAAGAGACCCAGTACTTC
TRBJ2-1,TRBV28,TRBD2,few,CASSPPLISGSSYNEQFF,TGTGCCAGCAGCCCCCCCCTAATTAGCGGGAGCTCCTACAATGAGCAGTTCTTC
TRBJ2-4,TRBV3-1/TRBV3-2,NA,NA,CASSQPHGRRDVAKNIQYF,TGTGCCAGCAGCCAACCCCACGGGAGACGGGATGTTGCCAAAAACATTCAGTACTTC
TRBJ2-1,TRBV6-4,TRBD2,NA,CASSDGLAGGQNEQFF,TGTGCCAGCAGTGACGGGCTAGCGGGAGGGCAGAATGAGCAGTTCTTC
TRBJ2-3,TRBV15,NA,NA,CATSMGPDTQYF,TGTGCCACCAGCATGGGCCCAGATACGCAGTATTTT
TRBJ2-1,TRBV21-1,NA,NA,CASSILGSLAGYPLSNEQFF,TGTGCCAGCAGCATCCTGGGGTCACTAGCGGGTTACCCATTGAGTAATGAGCAGTTCTTC
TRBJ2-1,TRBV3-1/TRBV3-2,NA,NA,CASSQGVGTYNEQFF,TGTGCCAGCAGCCAAGGTGTGGGGACTTACAATGAGCAGTTCTTC
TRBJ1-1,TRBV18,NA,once,CASSLRQENTEAFF,TGTGCCAGCTCACTCCGGCAAGAGAACACTGAAGCTTTCTTT
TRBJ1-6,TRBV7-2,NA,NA,CASSFGGQGSGSPLHF,TGTGCCAGCAGCTTCGGAGGGCAGGGGTCGGGTTCACCCCTCCACTTT
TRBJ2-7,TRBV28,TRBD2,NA,CASRGRTSGDSYEQYF,TGTGCCAGCAGGGGAAGGACTAGCGGTGACTCCTACGAGCAGTACTTC
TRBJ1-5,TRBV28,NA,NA,CASSPRARGSQPQHF,TGTGCCAGCAGTCCACGGGCCAGGGGTAGTCAGCCCCAGCATTTT
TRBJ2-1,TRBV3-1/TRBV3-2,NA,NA,CASSQGLRGPLYNEQFF,TGTGCCAGCAGCCAAGGTCTAAGAGGGCCTTTATACAATGAGCAGTTCTTC
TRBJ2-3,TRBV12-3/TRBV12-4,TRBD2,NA,CASTRDYTDTQYF,TGTGCCAGCACCCGGGACTATACAGATACGCAGTATTTT
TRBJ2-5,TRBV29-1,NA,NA,CSVARGEMTQYF,TGCAGCGTTGCCCGGGGAGAGATGACCCAGTACTTC
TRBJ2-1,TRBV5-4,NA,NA,CASSLVSGINEQFF,TGTGCCAGCAGCTTGGTTTCCGGGATCAATGAGCAGTTCTTC
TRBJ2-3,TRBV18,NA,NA,CASSPGSSDTQYF,TGTGCCAGCTCACCCGGGAGCTCGGATACGCAGTATTTT
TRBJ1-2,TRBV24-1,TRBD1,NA,CATSEGGQRPFYGYTF,TGTGCCACCAGTGAGGGGGGACAGCGGCCTTTTTATGGCTACACCTTC
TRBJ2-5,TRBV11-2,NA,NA,CASSFRGGRVQETQYF,TGTGCCAGCAGCTTTCGCGGGGGCCGGGTCCAAGAGACCCAGTACTTC
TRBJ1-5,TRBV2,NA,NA,CASTTDRPWYQPQHF,TGTGCCAGCACCACGGACAGACCCTGGTATCAGCCCCAGCATTTT
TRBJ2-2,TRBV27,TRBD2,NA,CASRISGRFSGELFF,TGTGCCAGCAGGATAAGCGGGAGGTTTTCCGGGGAGCTGTTTTTT
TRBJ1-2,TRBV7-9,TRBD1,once,CASSFGTGGGYGYTF,TGTGCCAGCAGCTTCGGGACAGGGGGAGGATATGGCTACACCTTC
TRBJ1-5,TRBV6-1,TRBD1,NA,CASSAGQGIRNQPQHF,TGTGCCAGCAGTGCGGGACAGGGTATTCGCAATCAGCCCCAGCATTTT
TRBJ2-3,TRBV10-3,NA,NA,CAISQESASTDTQYF,TGTGCCATCAGTCAGGAGAGCGCTAGCACAGATACGCAGTATTTT
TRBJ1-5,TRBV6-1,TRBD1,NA,CASSDSTGANQPQHF,TGTGCCAGCAGTGATTCAACAGGGGCAAATCAGCCCCAGCATTTT
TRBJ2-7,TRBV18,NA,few,CASSPKQGSEQYF,TGTGCCAGCTCACCCAAACAGGGCTCCGAGCAGTACTTC